This T cell receptor beta chain came from a study of pediatric ulcerative colitis (dated by TCRdb to about 2019). Concerning the study at large: Pancolitis was present in seven ulcerative colitis patients and left-sided colitis in two, and histology consistent with ulcerative colitis was found in all of these patients. From under 10 newly diagnosed, treatment-naive pediatric ulcerative colitis patients and a few non-IBD control children, paired blood and rectal samples were collected. By Pediatric Ulcerative Colitis Activity Index, a couple of patients had mild disease, several had moderate disease and three had acute severe colitis.

A word on this clone: Which antigen it targets is not known. Base qualities are not at hand, and no much larger clone is one base apart.

Using the immunoSEQ TRB Survey service, rearranged CDR3 beta regions were amplified from genomic DNA with multiplex V and J primers. Survey-level sequencing depth of up to 500,000 reads per sample was used to keep depth equal across samples. Libraries were purified, pooled and sequenced on Illumina technology. In the paper's pipeline: immunoSEQ online tools were used for productive clonality, sample overlap, pairwise scatters, CDR3 beta length, V/D/J gene usage and productiveness. Calculated diversity was the number of unique rearrangements divided by total templates times 100; Shannon and Simpson indices were also computed. Principal component analysis used the R prcomp function and ggbiplot package on Z-score normalized data. Morisita's index was used to quantify the clonal overlap between blood and rectum within each subject. The table comes from immuneACCESS by way of TCRdb, which keeps in-frame sequences with V and J called. Part of the clones is missing from these tables; in studies checked, under half for an unresolved V gene and the rest for unknown reasons. From that table come the V and J calls and clone size; the DNA was used to work out D and trimming. The sample table holds under 20,000 clones, of which approximately 69% were seen once. The ten most abundant clones make up about 3.5% of the sample.

The V and J ends are trimmed by 2 bases and 1 base, leaving 12 bases between them. The germline V gene supplies CDR1 ENHRY and CDR2 SYGVKD. Spanning cysteine to phenylalanine, the CDR3 consists of 16 amino acids. The kept DNA is CDR3 alone, 48 bases in frame from the first base. Study-level results and caveats: Compared with controls, ulcerative colitis patients showed significantly higher autologous blood-rectal clonal overlap, a finding that suggests increased T cell trafficking to inflamed tissue. Features of the rectal repertoire distinguished controls, mild-moderate colitis patients and acute severe colitis patients, and in acute severe colitis rectal diversity was lower because of clonal expansions. For technical reasons, the blood samples of a couple of patients yielded substantially fewer templates, so those samples were excluded from the blood-rectal overlap analysis. The healthy control group was small, consisting of only a handful of individuals. Because the repertoires came from total lymphocyte DNA, rare subsets such as regulatory T cells may have patterns that are not reflected. A couple of rectal CDR3 clonotypes were found in every ulcerative colitis patient but in no control. T cells from blood may have been included in the rectal pinch biopsies, particularly in patients with overt colitis.

One to two pinch biopsies were taken from the rectum for research during colonoscopy. Before the diagnostic colonoscopy, none of the ulcerative colitis patients had been given any immunosuppressive medication. Before DNA was isolated, the rectal biopsies underwent proteinase K digestion. The Wizard kit (Promega) was used to extract genomic DNA from both blood and intestinal samples. The sequenced sample was gut tissue. The sequence is built from TRBV10-3 and TRBJ2-1, with TRBD2 perhaps the D gene, on 6 matching bases. This TCR derives from a girl between 10 and 17 years old with moderate ulcerative colitis. The CDR3 protein sequence reads: CAISEGAGGSYNEQFF. The bases are TGTGCCATCAGTGAGGGTGCCGGGGGATCCTACAATGAGCAGTTCTTC.